These 5 T cell receptor beta chains originate from one sample sequenced in a study of untreated major depressive disorder. Using immunoSEQ multiplex PCR, the repertoire was profiled, and TCRdb retains in-frame clones only, with some absent. The profile shows 20,000 or so clones, under 90% of them singletons. Sequences were obtained from CD4+ T cells from PBMCs. The receptors were sampled from a woman in her 30s in good health.

This rearrangement joins TRBV28 to TRBJ2-7, with D perhaps matching TRBD1 or TRBD2 (5 bases each). V dropped 8 bases and J dropped 5 bases, with 10 bases sitting between them. This CDR3 is built from 11 residues. The V gene's germline CDR1 is MDHEN and CDR2 SYDVKM. As DNA, the CDR3 is TGTGCCAGCGGGGGTTACCACGAGCAGTACTTC. Protein product: CASGGYHEQYF.

The chain couples TRBV6-1 to TRBJ1-5; D unclear. Trimming left V 6 bases short and J 3 bases short, with 9 bases between. The CDR3 is 13 amino acids. Germline CDR1 MNHNS, CDR2 SASEGT. The CDR3 reads CASRNRINQPQHF. For the CDR3, the DNA is TGTGCCAGCAGGAACAGAATCAATCAGCCCCAGCATTTT.

The rearrangement joins TRBV7-7 to TRBJ2-2; 11 bases match TRBD2. This CDR3 region has 16 residues. With V trimmed by 5 bases and J by 8 bases, 10 bases remained unmatched. Germline V gene data show CDR1 as SSHAT and CDR2 as FNYEAQ (reference sequence). The CDR3 bases are TGTGCCAGCAGCAGGGTAGCGGGAGGGCCGCCGGGGGAGCTGTTTTTT. It specifies CASSRVAGGPPGELFF.

The chain uses TRBV5-4 and TRBJ2-7; TRBD1 is a possible D gene (6 bases). The CDR3 is made up of 13 amino acids. The V gene lost 0 bases and the J gene lost 7 bases, with 11 bases spanning the gap. Germline CDR1 reads SGHNT; CDR2 reads YYREEE (reference sequence). CDR3 nucleotides: TGTGCCAGCAGCTTGGGGGGGACATCTGAGCAGTACTTC. It translates to CASSLGGTSEQYF.

This chain connects TRBV10-2 to TRBJ2-3; 15 bases are shared with TRBD2. The length of the CDR3 is 14 residues. In germline, CDR1 is WSHSY, CDR2 SAAADI. The J segment lost 5 bases and the V segment lost 8 bases, leaving 2 bases of the junction unmatched. CDR3: CASSGLAGGDTQYF. The DNA of the CDR3 is TGCGCCAGCTCGGGACTAGCGGGAGGAGATACGCAGTATTTT.